The 29 T cell receptor beta chains given below trace back to one sample, sequenced in a study of blood T cell repertoires in COVID-19. Only in-frame clones appear in the TCRdb table, and some are missing; sequencing was by immunoSEQ multiplex PCR. The data contain around 340,000 clones, around nine tenths of them singletons. Input material: PBMCs or T cells enriched from blood (not recorded which). These receptor sequences come from a woman in her thirties who had been exposed to COVID-19.

This chain links TRBV6-1 with TRBJ1-2; D remains unclear. Germline lookup yields CDR1 MNHNS and CDR2 SASEGT. The CDR3 runs 15 residues. The ends were cut back, 3 bases at V and 0 bases at J, with 11 bases in the middle. DNA for the CDR3: TGTGCCAGCAGTGACAGGTACCCGGCTAACTATGGCTACACCTTC. Translation: CASSDRYPANYGYTF.

As DNA, the CDR3 is TGTGCCAGCAGTTTACCCCTTGGGACAGGGGGCTTTGGCTACACCTTC. Translated: CASSLPLGTGGFGYTF. The chain is built from TRBV28 and TRBJ1-2; 12 positions match TRBD1. J gave up 7 bases and V 2 bases, and 8 bases lay outside the gene matches. CDR3 size: 16 residues. Germline CDR1 reads MDHEN; CDR2 reads SYDVKM.

The chain links TRBV7-8 to TRBJ1-5; D remains ambiguous. The CDR3 is 15 amino acids. Germline V gives CDR1 SGHVS, CDR2 FQNEAQ. Trimming removed 1 base from V and 2 bases from J, with 9 bases in between. The CDR3, as DNA: TGTGCCAGCAGCTTAGATGTGCGGCGCAATCAGCCCCAGCATTTT. Translated: CASSLDVRRNQPQHF.

The chain couples TRBV18 to TRBJ2-3; 8 nucleotides align to TRBD2. Per the germline V gene, CDR1 is KGHSH and CDR2 is LQKENI. The CDR3 contains 14 residues. The V segment lost 0 bases and the J segment 6 bases; nucleotides outside the gene matches: 2. Here the CDR3 DNA reads TGTGCCAGCTCACCACCTTCTAGCGGGGATACGCAGTATTTT. Encoded protein: CASSPPSSGDTQYF.

The V call is TRBV19, the J call TRBJ2-1; 10 bases are a match to TRBD2. CDR1 is LNHDA and CDR2 is SQIVND in the germline V gene (reference sequence). Unmatched junction bases numbered 7, after V lost 7 bases and J lost 1 base. The CDR3 runs to 16 residues. CDR3 sequence (DNA): TGTGCCAGTAAGGTACTAGCGGGAAATTCCTACAATGAGCAGTTCTTC. Translated, it gives CASKVLAGNSYNEQFF.

The chain uses TRBV10-1 and TRBJ2-2, with 9 bases aligning to TRBD1. Germline CDR1 and CDR2: WNHNN and SYGVQD (reference sequence). This CDR3 is built from 14 residues. With 7 bases clipped from V and 4 bases from J, the junction kept 4 bases outside the gene matches. The CDR3 loop reads CASKGQGSTGELFF. The DNA of the CDR3 is TGCGCCAGCAAAGGACAGGGGAGCACCGGGGAGCTGTTTTTT.

The J gene is TRBJ2-1, the V gene TRBV5-1, with D possibly TRBD1 on 6 matching bases. V lost 1 base and J lost 4, with 12 bases in between. Per germline, CDR1 SGHRS and CDR2 YFSETQ. The CDR3 has 15 amino acids. The CDR3 spells CASSLRQERYNEQFF. In nucleotides, the CDR3 is TGCGCCAGCAGCTTGCGACAGGAGCGGTACAATGAGCAGTTCTTC.

The genes are TRBV21-1 and TRBJ2-1; TRBD1 reflects the table's D call only, with no check against the DNA. TRBV21-1 is termed a pseudogene. This CDR3 contains 10 residues. This CDR3 reads CASSTGTEFF. For the CDR3, the DNA is TGTGCCAGCAGCACCGGGACAGAGTTCTTC.

This clone has more than one count but fewer than ten. Other DNA sequences in this sample translate to the same CDR3. The CDR3 reads CASSYSSSYEQYF. The CDR3 bases are TGTGCCAGCAGTTACTCTAGCTCCTACGAGCAGTACTTC. The V and J genes are TRBV6-5 and TRBJ2-7; D is ambiguous. V dropped 0 bases and J dropped 0 bases, with 3 bases sitting between them. Germline V gene sequence: CDR1 MNHEY, CDR2 SVGAGI. The CDR3 extends over 13 amino acids.

The chain carries TRBV7-6 and TRBJ2-7; D is unclear. The V end was cut by 3 bases, the J end by 0 bases, with 6 bases between. The CDR3 runs to 13 residues. CDR1 is SGHVS and CDR2 is FNYEAQ in the germline V gene. For the CDR3, the DNA is TGTGCCAGCAGCTTGGCTGTCTCCTACGAGCAGTACTTC. Its protein is CASSLAVSYEQYF.

A few counts support this clone. This chain links TRBV9 with TRBJ2-1, with 12 bases that match TRBD2. The V and J ends lost 0 bases and 9 bases, in that order; junction bases with no gene match: 4. The CDR3 contains 15 residues. Germline CDR1 reads SGDLS; CDR2 reads YYNGEE. The CDR3 bases are TGTGCCAGCAGCGTAGGACTAGCGGGAGTCAGTGAGCAGTTCTTC. Translated: CASSVGLAGVSEQFF.

This sequence joins TRBV9 and TRBJ2-5, with 14 bases fitting TRBD2. The germline V gene has CDR1 SGDLS and CDR2 YYNGEE. The CDR3 runs to 15 residues. Trimming cost V 3 bases and J 5 bases; bases outside gene matches: 3. The CDR3 loop reads CASSAGLAGAETQYF. CDR3 bases: TGTGCCAGCAGCGCGGGACTAGCGGGAGCGGAGACCCAGTACTTC.

The V call is TRBV9, the J call TRBJ2-1; weak D call: TRBD2 (7 bases). The V gene's germline CDR1 is SGDLS and CDR2 YYNGEE. This CDR3 has 14 amino acids. V was trimmed by 0 bases and J by 7 bases, leaving 11 bases between them. CDR3 nucleotides: TGTGCCAGCAGCGTAGGGGCGGGGGCAAATGAGCAGTTCTTC. It is translated as CASSVGAGANEQFF.

The rearrangement joins TRBV11-3 to TRBJ2-5; D unresolved. The CDR3 is 12 amino acids. Germline CDR1 and CDR2: SGHNT and YENEEA. V was trimmed by 5 bases and J by 2 bases, leaving 6 bases between them. The CDR3 region is CASSSNQETQYF. The DNA for the CDR3 is TGTGCCAGCAGCAGCAATCAAGAGACCCAGTACTTC. Full variable domain (remainder filled in from reference TRBV11-3 and TRBJ2-5): EAGVVQSPRYKIIEKKQPVAFWCNPISGHNTLYWYLQNLGQGPELLIRYENEEAVDDSQLPKDRFSAERLKGVDSTLKIQPAELGDSAVYLCASSSNQETQYFGPGTRLLVL.

V is TRBV27 and J is TRBJ2-7, with TRBD2 as a possible D gene (5 bases). V lost 2 bases and J lost 6, with 17 bases in between. The CDR3 loop spans 15 amino acids. CDR1 MNHEY and CDR2 SMNVEV come from the germline V gene (reference sequence). The CDR3 here is CASSLVSGFRLEQYF. The CDR3, as DNA: TGTGCCAGCAGTTTAGTCTCGGGATTTCGTCTCGAGCAGTACTTC.

V and J are TRBV5-1 and TRBJ2-1; maybe TRBD1 (5 bases). The germline V gene has CDR1 SGHRS and CDR2 YFSETQ. V lost 0 bases and J lost 2, with 12 bases in between. This CDR3 has 16 residues. CDR3 DNA: TGCGCCAGCAGCTTGGAAGGGGTGCCAGCCTACAATGAGCAGTTCTTC. Translating it yields CASSLEGVPAYNEQFF.

V usage is TRBV5-1 and J usage is TRBJ1-3; D is ambiguous. Germline lookup yields CDR1 SGHRS and CDR2 YFSETQ. CDR3 length: 16 residues. The V end was cut by 1 base, the J end by 0 bases, with 11 bases between. CDR3 in DNA: TGCGCCAGCAGCTTGTCGGGGTCTTACTCTGGAAACACCATATATTTT. This codes for CASSLSGSYSGNTIYF.

With respect to this clone: This CDR3 is also generated by other DNA sequences in the sample. V usage is TRBV6-5 and J usage is TRBJ1-3; TRBD1 might be the D (6 bases). Germline V gene sequence: CDR1 MNHEY, CDR2 SVGAGI. Trimming pared 0 bases from V and 2 bases from J, leaving 8 bases between. The CDR3 contains 15 residues. CDR3 DNA sequence: TGTGCCAGCAGTTACTCAGGGGGGGCTGGAAACACCATATATTTT. This translates into CASSYSGGAGNTIYF.

This chain uses TRBV12-3 or TRBV12-4 with TRBJ1-2; TRBD1 is a possible D gene (6 bases). The CDR3 is 13 residues long. V was clipped by 1 base and J by 4 bases, with 7 bases between them. CDR3 in DNA: TGTGCCAGCAGTTTAGTGACAGGCTATGGCTACACCTTC. Translating gives CASSLVTGYGYTF.

The V call is TRBV18, the J call TRBJ2-5; 9 bases line up with TRBD1. J gave up 5 bases and V 8 bases, and 6 bases lay outside the gene matches. This CDR3 contains 13 residues. Germline CDR1 reads KGHSH; CDR2 reads LQKENI. The CDR3, as DNA: TGTGCCAGCGGACAGGGGTTGTGGGAGACCCAGTACTTC. Amino acid sequence: CASGQGLWETQYF.

This sequence joins TRBV12-3 or TRBV12-4 and TRBJ1-1; 7 positions match TRBD1. Trimming removed 6 bases from V and 4 bases from J; junction bases left unmatched: 5. The CDR3 has 13 amino acids. CDR3 loop: CASRKGAATEAFF. Written as DNA, the CDR3 is TGTGCCAGCAGGAAGGGGGCTGCCACTGAAGCTTTCTTT.

The gene calls are TRBV7-8 and TRBJ2-3; the match to TRBD2 covers 10 bases. V gave up 4 bases and J gave up 1 base; unmatched junction bases: 5. There are 16 residues in the CDR3. From germline, CDR1 is SGHVS and CDR2 FQNEAQ. The chain's CDR3 is CASSSLAGEGTDTQYF. The CDR3 DNA is TGTGCCAGCAGCTCTCTAGCGGGAGAGGGCACAGATACGCAGTATTTT.

The gene calls are TRBV5-3 and TRBJ2-3; TRBD2 matches 11 bases. TRBV5-3 is marked as an open reading frame, function uncertain. The CDR3 is made up of 17 amino acids. Trimming at V came to 0 bases and at J to 6 bases, leaving 9 bases not matched to a gene. The CDR3 reads CARSLGVSGRESDTQYF. DNA of the CDR3: TGTGCCAGAAGCTTGGGGGTTAGCGGGAGGGAGTCGGATACGCAGTATTTT.

Comment on this clone: The sample carries other DNA sequences with the same CDR3. V usage is TRBV28 and J usage is TRBJ1-3; D perhaps matches TRBD1 (5 bases). This CDR3 region has 14 residues. V gave up 6 bases and J gave up 0 bases, with 9 bases separating them. CDR1 and CDR2 from the germline V gene are MDHEN and SYDVKM. The CDR3 DNA is TGTGCCAGCAGCCCAGACAGCTCTGGAAACACCATATATTTT. Translated: CASSPDSSGNTIYF.

The chain uses TRBV11-2 and TRBJ2-1, with 8 bases aligning to TRBD1. J lost 4 bases, V lost 7 bases, and 15 bases had no gene match. CDR3 size: 17 residues. Germline CDR1 is SGHAT and CDR2 is FQNNGV. CDR3 in DNA: TGTGCCAGCACCTTCACCTCAGGGGGCCCTTTATACAATGAGCAGTTCTTC. As protein: CASTFTSGGPLYNEQFF.

Here the CDR3 reads CATSRGRTQHF. The CDR3 DNA reads TGTGCCACCAGCAGAGGGAGGACCCAGCATTTT. The chain uses TRBV15 and TRBJ1-5; D unclear. This CDR3 is built from 11 residues. Germline lookup yields CDR1 LNHNV and CDR2 YYDKDF (reference sequence). With 1 base removed from V and 11 bases from J, the gap between germline ends came to 6 bases.

J is TRBJ2-1 and V is TRBV19, with TRBD2 matching 9 bases. The CDR3 has 15 residues. V dropped 2 bases and J dropped 5; count of bases not matched to a gene: 4. Germline-derived CDR1 and CDR2 are LNHDA and SQIVND (reference sequence). The CDR3 region has the DNA TGTGCCAGTAGTATAATAGCGGGAGCTGACAATGAGCAGTTCTTC. As protein: CASSIIAGADNEQFF.

V gene TRBV14 combines with J gene TRBJ2-1, with 14 bases fitting TRBD2. The trim removed 0 bases at V and 6 bases at J, leaving 4 bases unmatched. This CDR3 contains 17 residues. CDR1 is SGHDN and CDR2 is FVKESK in the germline V gene. DNA for the CDR3: TGTGCCAGCAGCCAAGATCGGGGACTAGCGGGAGTCAATGAGCAGTTCTTC. This codes for CASSQDRGLAGVNEQFF.

The chain carries TRBV9 and TRBJ1-1, with 9 bases fitting TRBD1. V was pared by 3 bases and J by 10 bases, with 13 bases of the junction left unmatched. There are 15 residues in the CDR3. Germline assignment: CDR1 SGDLS and CDR2 YYNGEE. The CDR3 loop reads CASSAGDRENRGAFF. DNA of the CDR3: TGTGCCAGCAGCGCCGGGGACAGGGAAAATCGGGGAGCTTTCTTT.